This T cell receptor beta chain emerged from a study of cytomegalovirus exposure and HLA in healthy donors. Study as a whole: Out of roughly 170 million T cells, an earlier analysis found fewer than 140 million unique TCR beta sequences in total.

CDR1 and CDR2 (germline): SGHRS, YFSETQ. This CDR3 comprises 15 residues. The V gene end was trimmed by 4 bases and the J gene end by 5 bases; junction bases not matched to a gene: 8. As concerns this clone: Its cognate antigen is unknown.

The study, taken as a whole, reports: A later analysis found common viral pathogens apparently linked to several of the most significant clusters. Roughly uniform sequencing depth across donors was assumed, possibly incorrectly.

The study ran its PCR with 60 Vbeta and 13 Jbeta primers. Produced via immunoSEQ multiplex PCR; TCRdb's table is partial and in-frame only. The sample holds about 180,000 clones; over 70% are singletons and the top ten take about 0.5%. This clonotype originated in a woman aged 50 to 60 in good health and CMV-seronegative. Specimen: PBMCs. V usage is TRBV5-1 and J usage is TRBJ1-1; 10 nucleotides align to TRBD1. Written as DNA, the CDR3 is TGCGCCAGCAGCCCCTGGACAGGGGGGCTTACTGAAGCTTTCTTT. Translated: CASSPWTGGLTEAFF.